This T cell receptor beta chain was found in a study of T cells in Graves' hyperthyroidism and ophthalmopathy (dated by TCRdb to between 2017 and 2020). Describing the broader study: Peripheral blood was sampled at the time of initial diagnosis, prior to any treatment. In about 6 Graves' hyperthyroidism patients, the study also compared T-cell repertoires from thyroid tissue with T-cell repertoires from blood. The 100 or so discovery patients were divided at random into training and test sets in a 7:3 ratio. To identify TCR V-J signatures that set the groups apart, the researchers used a discovery cohort of about a hundred patients, made up of around 40 with Graves' ophthalmopathy and approximately 57 with stable Graves' hyperthyroidism. An independent validation cohort of under 20 hyperthyroidism patients and approximately 16 patients who later progressed to ophthalmopathy tested prospective prediction of ophthalmopathy. Once sampling was done, hyperthyroidism patients were given methimazole at a starting dose of 30 mg daily, whereas ophthalmopathy patients were given high-dose intravenous methylprednisolone. The paper reports TCR Vbeta CDR3 sequencing of 135 peripheral blood samples: around 41 ophthalmopathy, roughly 74 hyperthyroidism and approximately 17 progressor patients.

The CDR3 goes from the cysteine to the phenylalanine over 16 residues. Only CDR3 DNA is held: 48 bases, read in frame from base 1. Germline trimming: 5 bases from V, 4 bases from J; junction bases outside gene matches: 13. CDR1 and CDR2 are read off the germline V gene (reference sequence) as SEHNR and FQNEAQ. This clonotype was counted between two and nine times. It lacks a known antigen. Base-call qualities are not available, and no considerably larger clone is one nucleotide away. Stable Graves' hyperthyroidism was defined as no progression to ophthalmopathy during 18 months of follow-up. Hyperthyroidism patients were newly diagnosed, had a disease duration of under 2 months, and were aged 18 to 65 years. Any patient with an uncontrolled infection, another autoimmune disease, pregnancy or lactation was excluded. Diagnoses were established on the basis of clinical symptoms, serum thyroxine and TRAb, thyroid ultrasound, and orbital computed tomography. Ficoll-Paque density gradient centrifugation was used to isolate PBMCs from about 10 ml of fresh peripheral blood. Trizol reagent was used to extract total RNA, and RNA quality was then checked on an Agilent 2100 Bioanalyzer.

Findings and caveats that apply to the study as a whole: Most expanded thyroid clonotypes (frequency above 0.001) were also detected in blood, suggesting blood repertoires may reflect thyroid immune responses. No statistical method was used to set the sample size in advance, and investigators knew the group allocation. A 13 V-J signature model separated ophthalmopathy from stable hyperthyroidism, with roughly 88% sensitivity and 81.08% specificity in cross-validation and 80%/75% in testing. In validation, progression to ophthalmopathy was predicted by the model with nearly 71% sensitivity and approximately 78% specificity, a median of roughly 6 months before onset.

TCR beta CDR3 regions were amplified from RNA transcripts. For the first round of RT-PCR on the TCR CDR3, the HTBI primer set was used together with the Qiagen OneStep RT-PCR kit. Libraries were constructed in a second round of multiplex PCR, after which size selection and purification were performed. The libraries were sequenced on an Illumina HiSeq2000 using paired-end 100 bp reads. The paper's processing steps were these. Raw data were processed with SOAPnuke, discarding reads with adapters, uncalled bases, mean Phred below 15, or no exact constant-primer or identifier match. High-quality paired reads were merged with COPE v1.2.5, and unique nucleotide sequences were defined as clonotypes. MiTCR v1.1 was used to align the clonotypes against IMGT TRBV, TRBD and TRBJ reference segments. The analysis included only V-J combinations with a frequency above 0.0001, which together covered 99% to 99.2% of the repertoires. The TCS score was defined as F50 (clonal expansion) divided by E x V (chaos), with BLOSUM62-based TCRdist calculated between CDR3 peptides within each V-J. Welch's t-statistics and random forest reduced roughly 500 V-J features to about 13, which were used in a naive Bayes classifier (R e1071). The public reads were reanalyzed by TCRdb: fastp trimming at Q25, MiXCR alignment, in-frame beta chains only. CDR3 protein duplicates are merged, each entry listing the most common genes and DNA. Clone size and V and J calls follow TCRdb, not the original study. Here the sample has around 690,000 distinct CDR3 sequences; 15% to 20% occur a single time. Clones ranked in the top ten supply 15% to 18% of the sample.

Sequenced input: blood. Rearrangement joined TRBV7-9 to TRBJ1-2; TRBD1 matches 7 bases in the middle. This clonotype was sampled from a man aged 50-60 years with Graves' hyperthyroidism. The CDR3 reads as follows: CASSRRGQAWTYGYTF. The DNA sequence is given as TGTGCCAGCAGCCGTAGAGGACAGGCGTGGACCTATGGCTACACCTTC.